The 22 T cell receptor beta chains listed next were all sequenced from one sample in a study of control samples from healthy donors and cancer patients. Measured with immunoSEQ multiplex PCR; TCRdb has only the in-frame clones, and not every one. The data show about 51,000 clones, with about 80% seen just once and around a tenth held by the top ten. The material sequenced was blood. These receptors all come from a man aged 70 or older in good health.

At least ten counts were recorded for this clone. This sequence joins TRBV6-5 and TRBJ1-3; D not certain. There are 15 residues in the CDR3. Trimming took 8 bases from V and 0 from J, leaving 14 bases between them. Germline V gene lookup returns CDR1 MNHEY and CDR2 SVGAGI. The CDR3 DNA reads TGTGCCAGCTCCAAGGACTACACCTCTGGAAACACCATATATTTT. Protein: CASSKDYTSGNTIYF.

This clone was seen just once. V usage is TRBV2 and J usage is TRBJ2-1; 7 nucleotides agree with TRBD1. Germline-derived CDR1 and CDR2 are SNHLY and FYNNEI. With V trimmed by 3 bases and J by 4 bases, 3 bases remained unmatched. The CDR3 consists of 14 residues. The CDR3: CASSERTGYNEQFF. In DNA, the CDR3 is TGTGCCAGCAGTGAGAGGACAGGTTACAATGAGCAGTTCTTC.

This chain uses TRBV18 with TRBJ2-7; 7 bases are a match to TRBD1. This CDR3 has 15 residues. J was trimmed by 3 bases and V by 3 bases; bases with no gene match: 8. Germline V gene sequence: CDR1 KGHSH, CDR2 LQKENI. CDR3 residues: CASSPRDSLVYEQYF. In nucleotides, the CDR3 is TGTGCCAGCTCACCCCGGGACAGTTTAGTCTACGAGCAGTACTTC.

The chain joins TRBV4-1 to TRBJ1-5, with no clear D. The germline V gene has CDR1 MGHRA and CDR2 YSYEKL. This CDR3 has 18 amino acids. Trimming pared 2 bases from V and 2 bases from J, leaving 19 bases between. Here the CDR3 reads CASSQYLVPSGGNQPQHF. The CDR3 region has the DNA TGCGCCAGCAGCCAATATCTGGTACCGTCCGGGGGCAATCAGCCCCAGCATTTT.

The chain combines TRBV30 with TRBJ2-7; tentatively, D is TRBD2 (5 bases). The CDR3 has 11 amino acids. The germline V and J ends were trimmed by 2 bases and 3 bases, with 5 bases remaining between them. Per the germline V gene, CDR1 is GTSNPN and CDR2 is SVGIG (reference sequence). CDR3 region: CAWSRGYEQYF. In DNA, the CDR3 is TGTGCCTGGAGTCGGGGCTACGAGCAGTACTTC.

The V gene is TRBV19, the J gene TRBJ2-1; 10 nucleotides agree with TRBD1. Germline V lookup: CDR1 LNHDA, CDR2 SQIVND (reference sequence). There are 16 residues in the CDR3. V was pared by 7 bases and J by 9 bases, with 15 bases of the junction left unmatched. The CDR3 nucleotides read TGTGCCAGTATGAGCCTCTCGGGACAGGGGAGACGTGAGCAGTTCTTC. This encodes CASMSLSGQGRREQFF.

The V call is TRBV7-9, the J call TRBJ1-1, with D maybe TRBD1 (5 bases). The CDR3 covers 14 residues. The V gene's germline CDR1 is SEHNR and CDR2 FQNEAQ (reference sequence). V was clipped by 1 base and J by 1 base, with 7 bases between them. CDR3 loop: CASSLGQRNTEAFF. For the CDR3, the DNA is TGTGCCAGCAGCTTAGGACAGAGGAACACTGAAGCTTTCTTT.

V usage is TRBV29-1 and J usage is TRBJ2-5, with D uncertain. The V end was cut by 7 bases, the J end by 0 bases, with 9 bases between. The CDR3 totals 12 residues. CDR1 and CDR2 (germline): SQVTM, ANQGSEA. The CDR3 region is CSGRLYQETQYF. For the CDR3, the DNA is TGCAGCGGCAGGCTGTACCAAGAGACCCAGTACTTC.

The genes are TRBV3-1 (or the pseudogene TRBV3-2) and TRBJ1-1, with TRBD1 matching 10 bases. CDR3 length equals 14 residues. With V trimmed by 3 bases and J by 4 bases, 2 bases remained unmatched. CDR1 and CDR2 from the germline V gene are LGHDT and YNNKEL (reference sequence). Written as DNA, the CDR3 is TGTGCCAGCAGCCACGGACAGGGGGGCACTGAAGCTTTCTTT. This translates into CASSHGQGGTEAFF.

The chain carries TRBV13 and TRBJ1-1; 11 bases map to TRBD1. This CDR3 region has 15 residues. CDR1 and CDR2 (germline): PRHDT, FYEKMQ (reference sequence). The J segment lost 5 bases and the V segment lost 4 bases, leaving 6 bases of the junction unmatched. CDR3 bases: TGTGCCAGCAGCTCGGACAGGGGGCGGCGGACTGAAGCTTTCTTT. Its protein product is CASSSDRGRRTEAFF.

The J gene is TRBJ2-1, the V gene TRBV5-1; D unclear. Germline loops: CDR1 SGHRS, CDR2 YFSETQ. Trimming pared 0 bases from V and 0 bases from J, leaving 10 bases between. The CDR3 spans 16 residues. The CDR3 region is CASSLVQTYSYNEQFF. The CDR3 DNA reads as TGCGCCAGCAGCTTGGTACAAACCTACTCCTACAATGAGCAGTTCTTC.

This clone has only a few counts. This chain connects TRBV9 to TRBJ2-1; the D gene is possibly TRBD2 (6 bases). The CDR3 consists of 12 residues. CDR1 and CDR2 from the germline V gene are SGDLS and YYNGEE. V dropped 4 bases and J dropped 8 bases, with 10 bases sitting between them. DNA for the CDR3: TGTGCCAGCAGCCGAAGCGGGTATGAGCAGTTCTTC. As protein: CASSRSGYEQFF.

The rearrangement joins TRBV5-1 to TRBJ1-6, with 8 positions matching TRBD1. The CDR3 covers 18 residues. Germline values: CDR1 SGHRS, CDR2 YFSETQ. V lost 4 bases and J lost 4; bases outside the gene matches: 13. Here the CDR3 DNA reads TGCGCCAGCAGCCTTGGAGCACAGGGGGGCTCGTATAATTCACCCCTCCACTTT. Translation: CASSLGAQGGSYNSPLHF.

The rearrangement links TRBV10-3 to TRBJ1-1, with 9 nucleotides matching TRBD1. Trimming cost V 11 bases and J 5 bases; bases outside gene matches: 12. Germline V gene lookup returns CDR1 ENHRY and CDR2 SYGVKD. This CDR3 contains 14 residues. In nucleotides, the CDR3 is TGTGCCTACCGGGACAGGGCCCTAGGGACTGAAGCTTTCTTT. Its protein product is CAYRDRALGTEAFF.

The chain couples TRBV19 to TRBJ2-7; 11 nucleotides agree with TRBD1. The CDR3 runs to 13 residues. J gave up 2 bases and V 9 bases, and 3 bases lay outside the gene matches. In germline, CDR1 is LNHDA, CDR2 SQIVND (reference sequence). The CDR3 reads CASGTGGTYEQYF. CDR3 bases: TGTGCCAGCGGGACAGGGGGGACCTACGAGCAGTACTTC.

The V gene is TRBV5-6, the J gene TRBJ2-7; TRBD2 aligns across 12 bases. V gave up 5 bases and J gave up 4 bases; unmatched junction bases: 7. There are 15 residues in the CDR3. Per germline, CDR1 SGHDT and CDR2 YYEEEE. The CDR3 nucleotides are TGTGCCAGCAGGAATCTAGCGGGAGGGCTTTACGAGCAGTACTTC. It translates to CASRNLAGGLYEQYF. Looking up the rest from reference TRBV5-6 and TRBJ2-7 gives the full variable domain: DAGVTQSPTHLIKTRGQQVTLRCSPKSGHDTVSWYQQALGQGPQFIFQYYEEEERQRGNFPDRFSGHQFPNYSSELNVNALLLGDSALYLCASRNLAGGLYEQYFGPGTRLTVT.

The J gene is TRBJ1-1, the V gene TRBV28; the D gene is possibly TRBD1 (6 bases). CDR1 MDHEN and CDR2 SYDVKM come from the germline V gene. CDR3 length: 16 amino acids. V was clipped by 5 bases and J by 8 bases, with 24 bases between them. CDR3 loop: CASSKRFGGRLPEAFF. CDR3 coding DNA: TGTGCCAGCAGTAAGCGTTTCGGGGGGCGCTTACCGGAAGCTTTCTTT.

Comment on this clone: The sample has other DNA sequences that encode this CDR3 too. In nucleotides, the CDR3 is TGTGCCAGCAGCTTGCGCTATGGCTACACCTTC. It codes for CASSLRYGYTF. This chain joins TRBV5-6 and TRBJ1-2; D remains unclear. Trimming cost V 1 base and J 4 bases, with 2 bases left between them. Germline loops: CDR1 SGHDT, CDR2 YYEEEE. The CDR3 length is 11 residues.

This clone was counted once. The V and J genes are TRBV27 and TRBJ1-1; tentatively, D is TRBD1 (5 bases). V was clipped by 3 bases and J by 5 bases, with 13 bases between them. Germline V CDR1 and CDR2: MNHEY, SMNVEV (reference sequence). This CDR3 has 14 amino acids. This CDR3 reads CASSLEGFVTEAFF. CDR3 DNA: TGTGCCAGCAGTTTGGAGGGGTTTGTGACTGAAGCTTTCTTT.

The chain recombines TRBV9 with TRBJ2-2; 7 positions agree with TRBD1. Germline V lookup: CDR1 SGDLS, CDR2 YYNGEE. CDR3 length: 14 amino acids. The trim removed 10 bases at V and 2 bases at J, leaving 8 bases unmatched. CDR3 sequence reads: CASQQGTNTGELFF. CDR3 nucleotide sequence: TGTGCCTCCCAACAGGGGACCAACACCGGGGAGCTGTTTTTT.

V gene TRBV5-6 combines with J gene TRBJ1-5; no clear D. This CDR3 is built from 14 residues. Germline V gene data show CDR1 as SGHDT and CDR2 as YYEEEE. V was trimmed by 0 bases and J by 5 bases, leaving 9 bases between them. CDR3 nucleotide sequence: TGTGCCAGCAGCTTGGAAGGCCGACATCAGCCCCAGCATTTT. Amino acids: CASSLEGRHQPQHF.

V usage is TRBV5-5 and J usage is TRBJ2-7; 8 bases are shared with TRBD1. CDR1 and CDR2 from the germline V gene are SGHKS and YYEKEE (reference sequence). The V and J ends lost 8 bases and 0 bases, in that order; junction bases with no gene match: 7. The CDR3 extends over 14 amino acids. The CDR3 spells CASGLQGDSYEQYF. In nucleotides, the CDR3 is TGTGCCAGTGGGCTACAGGGGGACTCCTACGAGCAGTACTTC.